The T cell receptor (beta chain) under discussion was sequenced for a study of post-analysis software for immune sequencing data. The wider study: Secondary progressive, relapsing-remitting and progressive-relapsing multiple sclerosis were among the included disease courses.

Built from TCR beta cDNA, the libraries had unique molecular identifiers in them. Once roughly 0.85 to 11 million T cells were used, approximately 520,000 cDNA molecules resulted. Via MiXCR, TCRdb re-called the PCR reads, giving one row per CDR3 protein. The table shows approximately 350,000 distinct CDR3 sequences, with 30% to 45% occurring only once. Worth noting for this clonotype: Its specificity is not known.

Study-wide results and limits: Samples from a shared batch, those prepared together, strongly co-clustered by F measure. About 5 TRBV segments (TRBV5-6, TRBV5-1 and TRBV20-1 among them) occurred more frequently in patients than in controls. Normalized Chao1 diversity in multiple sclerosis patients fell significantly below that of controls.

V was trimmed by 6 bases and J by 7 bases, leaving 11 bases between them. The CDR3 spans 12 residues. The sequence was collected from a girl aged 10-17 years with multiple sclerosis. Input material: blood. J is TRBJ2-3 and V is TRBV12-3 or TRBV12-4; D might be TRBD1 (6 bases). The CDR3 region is CASRHRVNTQYF. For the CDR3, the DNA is TGTGCCAGCAGGCACAGGGTGAATACGCAGTATTTT.